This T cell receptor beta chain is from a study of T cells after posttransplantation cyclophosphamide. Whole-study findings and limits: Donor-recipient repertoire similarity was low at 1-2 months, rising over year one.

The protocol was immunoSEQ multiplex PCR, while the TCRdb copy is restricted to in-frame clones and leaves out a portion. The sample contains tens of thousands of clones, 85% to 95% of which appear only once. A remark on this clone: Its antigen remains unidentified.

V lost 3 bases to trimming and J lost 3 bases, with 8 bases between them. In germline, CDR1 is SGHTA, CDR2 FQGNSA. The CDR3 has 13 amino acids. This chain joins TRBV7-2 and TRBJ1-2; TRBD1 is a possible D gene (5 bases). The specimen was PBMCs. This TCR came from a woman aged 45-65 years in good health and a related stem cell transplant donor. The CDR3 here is CASSLWGDYGYTF. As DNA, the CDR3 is TGTGCCAGCAGCTTGTGGGGGGACTATGGCTACACCTTC.